The 24 T cell receptor beta chains given below trace back to one sample, sequenced in a study of blood T cell repertoires in COVID-19. Data came from immunoSEQ multiplex PCR; TCRdb stores just in-frame clones and leaves some out. The repertoire includes 250,000 to 350,000 clones, 70% to 90% of them detected once, and under 11% sits in the top ten. The sequenced sample consisted of PBMCs or T cells enriched from blood (not recorded which). The receptors shown here come from a woman younger than 35 who had recovered from COVID-19.

The chain couples TRBV30 to TRBJ1-1, with D uncertain. The CDR3 covers 13 residues. CDR1 is GTSNPN, CDR2 SVGIG, per germline (reference sequence). Trimming removed 3 bases from V and 6 bases from J, with 14 bases in between. The CDR3 nucleotides read TGTGCCTGGAGGTCCCCCGCAGTACCTGAAGCTTTCTTT. Translated, it gives CAWRSPAVPEAFF.

This clone was picked up a small number of times. The chain combines TRBV27 with TRBJ2-2; 12 bases are shared with TRBD2. In germline, CDR1 is MNHEY, CDR2 SMNVEV (reference sequence). The J segment lost 5 bases and the V segment lost 6 bases, leaving 10 bases of the junction unmatched. The CDR3 runs 17 residues. CDR3 in DNA: TGTGCCAGCAGGACACTTGGACTAGCGGGAATTACCGGGGAGCTGTTTTTT. Amino acids: CASRTLGLAGITGELFF.

The genes are TRBV6-5 and TRBJ2-7, with D possibly matching TRBD1 (6 bases). Germline values: CDR1 MNHEY, CDR2 SVGAGI. The V gene lost 5 bases and the J gene lost 7 bases, with 15 bases spanning the gap. The CDR3 is 13 residues long. CDR3 sequence: CASSPSRDTEQYF. The CDR3 DNA reads TGTGCCAGCAGTCCGTCCCGGGACACGGAGCAGTACTTC.

The rearrangement uses TRBV6-5 and TRBJ1-6, with 9 bases fitting TRBD1. J gave up 10 bases and V 5 bases, and 6 bases lay outside the gene matches. Germline V lookup: CDR1 MNHEY, CDR2 SVGAGI. There are 14 residues in the CDR3. CDR3 in amino acids: CASSTGQGLSPLHF. The CDR3 DNA reads as TGTGCCAGCAGTACGGGACAGGGATTGTCACCCCTCCACTTT.

The chain links TRBV5-6 to TRBJ1-1; 7 bases fit TRBD1. The J segment lost 3 bases and the V segment lost 3 bases, leaving 11 bases of the junction unmatched. This CDR3 region has 16 residues. CDR1 and CDR2 from the germline V gene are SGHDT and YYEEEE. CDR3 region: CASSSQGWGQYTEAFF. DNA for the CDR3: TGTGCCAGCAGCTCACAGGGGTGGGGACAATACACTGAAGCTTTCTTT.

The chain recombines TRBV5-4 with TRBJ1-2; no firm D call. This CDR3 comprises 15 residues. Germline-derived CDR1 and CDR2 are SGHNT and YYREEE (reference sequence). Trimming took 4 bases from V and 7 from J, leaving 20 bases between them. The CDR3 here is CASSQPAGESSGYTF. CDR3 DNA: TGTGCCAGCAGCCAACCCGCCGGGGAAAGTAGTGGCTACACCTTC.

V usage is TRBV18 and J usage is TRBJ2-2; 7 positions agree with TRBD1. J was trimmed by 5 bases and V by 4 bases; bases with no gene match: 7. This CDR3 spans 15 amino acids. Germline V gene lookup returns CDR1 KGHSH and CDR2 LQKENI. The CDR3 DNA is TGTGCCAGCTCACTCCGACAGGGCCAGACCGGGGAGCTGTTTTTT. Its translation is CASSLRQGQTGELFF.

J is TRBJ2-7 and V is TRBV11-2; 8 bases are a match to TRBD2. This CDR3 is built from 18 residues. V lost 7 bases and J lost 2; bases outside the gene matches: 19. Germline values: CDR1 SGHAT, CDR2 FQNNGV. This CDR3 is CASKRGGGSGSGPYEQYF. CDR3 DNA sequence: TGTGCCAGCAAAAGGGGGGGAGGCAGCGGGAGTGGCCCCTACGAGCAGTACTTC.

V is TRBV5-1 and J is TRBJ2-2; D not certain. V was clipped by 0 bases and J by 6 bases, with 6 bases between them. CDR1 and CDR2 (germline): SGHRS, YFSETQ. CDR3 size: 13 residues. CDR3 bases: TGCGCCAGCAGCTTGGTTGCGTCCGGGGAGCTGTTTTTT. Translation: CASSLVASGELFF.

V is TRBV5-1 and J is TRBJ2-1, with 10 bases matching TRBD2. CDR1 SGHRS and CDR2 YFSETQ come from the germline V gene. V shed 3 bases, J shed 7 bases, and the junction held 4 bases outside the gene matches. The CDR3 loop spans 14 amino acids. The CDR3 here is CASSSGTSVNEQFF. For the CDR3, the DNA is TGCGCCAGCAGCTCCGGGACTAGCGTGAATGAGCAGTTCTTC.

The rearrangement joins TRBV30 to TRBJ1-1; D unclear. CDR3 length: 13 amino acids. Trimming cost V 3 bases and J 2 bases, with 10 bases left between them. The V gene's germline CDR1 is GTSNPN and CDR2 SVGIG (reference sequence). Written as DNA, the CDR3 is TGTGCCTGGAGCCCTACAGTCAACACTGAAGCTTTCTTT. It encodes CAWSPTVNTEAFF.

The chain has TRBV24-1 and TRBJ1-5; D unresolved. V was cut by 4 bases and J by 11 bases, with 11 bases left in between. Germline CDR1 KGHDR, CDR2 SFDVKD. This CDR3 contains 12 residues. The CDR3 coding sequence is TGTGCCACCAGTGACCCCGTCGGGGCCCAGCATTTT. This translates into CATSDPVGAQHF.

The chain employs TRBV11-1 and TRBJ1-3; maybe TRBD1 (5 bases). V gave up 5 bases and J gave up 2 bases, with 10 bases separating them. The CDR3 is 14 amino acids. In germline, CDR1 is SGHAT, CDR2 FQDESV (reference sequence). CDR3 sequence: CASSLQEAGNTIYF. The DNA for the CDR3 is TGTGCCAGCAGCCTACAGGAAGCTGGAAACACCATATATTTT.

This chain connects TRBV28 to TRBJ1-2; D not resolved. Germline V gene data show CDR1 as MDHEN and CDR2 as SYDVKM. The CDR3 has 17 residues. The V and J ends lost 0 bases and 7 bases respectively, with 21 bases between them. DNA for the CDR3: TGTGCCAGCAGTTTATGGCCGGTGAAGGAGAGGGAGCGTGGCTACACCTTC. This translates into CASSLWPVKERERGYTF.

This clone occurred a few times. The CDR3 here is CASSPRTDSGNTIYF. In nucleotides, the CDR3 is TGTGCCAGCAGCCCGAGGACAGACTCTGGAAACACCATATATTTT. The chain uses TRBV3-1 (or the pseudogene TRBV3-2) and TRBJ1-3; D may be TRBD1 (6 bases). The CDR3 has 15 amino acids. V lost 4 bases and J lost 0, with 10 bases in between. Germline loops: CDR1 LGHDT, CDR2 YNNKEL (reference sequence).

About this clone: In the same sample, other DNA sequences code for this CDR3. The chain recombines TRBV28 with TRBJ1-4; a weak D match, TRBD1 (5 bases). Germline V gene sequence: CDR1 MDHEN, CDR2 SYDVKM. The CDR3 sequence is 14 residues long. V was pared by 3 bases and J by 4 bases, with 9 bases between. The CDR3 nucleotides read TGTGCCAGCAGTTTTGGGGGGAATAATGAAAAACTGTTTTTT. It encodes CASSFGGNNEKLFF.

The chain employs TRBV5-1 and TRBJ1-4; TRBD1 might be the D (5 bases). Germline V lookup: CDR1 SGHRS, CDR2 YFSETQ. V gave up 2 bases and J gave up 7 bases, with 15 bases separating them. The CDR3 length is 15 residues. In DNA form, the CDR3 reads TGCGCCAGCAGCTTCAATCCAGGGAAGGGTGAAAAACTGTTTTTT. Translation: CASSFNPGKGEKLFF. Full variable domain (remainder filled in from reference TRBV5-1 and TRBJ1-4): KAGVTQTPRYLIKTRGQQVTLSCSPISGHRSVSWYQQTPGQGLQFLFEYFSETQRNKGNFPGRFSGRQFSNSRSEMNVSTLELGDSALYLCASSFNPGKGEKLFFGSGTQLSVL.

This chain uses TRBV5-1 with TRBJ2-1; 9 nucleotides agree with TRBD2. The CDR3 loop spans 17 amino acids. CDR1 SGHRS and CDR2 YFSETQ come from the germline V gene. The ends lost 0 bases at V and 3 bases at J; junction bases unmatched: 7. In nucleotides, the CDR3 is TGCGCCAGCAGCTTGGGTGAGACTAGCGGATACTACAATGAGCAGTTCTTC. This encodes CASSLGETSGYYNEQFF. Full variable domain (remainder filled in from reference TRBV5-1 and TRBJ2-1): KAGVTQTPRYLIKTRGQQVTLSCSPISGHRSVSWYQQTPGQGLQFLFEYFSETQRNKGNFPGRFSGRQFSNSRSEMNVSTLELGDSALYLCASSLGETSGYYNEQFFGPGTRLTVL.

The chain is built from TRBV19 and TRBJ1-2, with 8 positions matching TRBD1. The CDR3 loop spans 13 amino acids. Losses at the gene ends were 9 bases for V and 7 bases for J; bases not matched to a gene: 10. CDR1 is LNHDA and CDR2 is SQIVND in the germline V gene (reference sequence). Here the CDR3 DNA reads TGTGCCAGCCTCAGGGGGCAAGCGGGTGGCTACACCTTC. Its protein product is CASLRGQAGGYTF.

V and J are TRBV19 and TRBJ2-1; 8 bases map to TRBD2. Looked up from germline, CDR1 is LNHDA and CDR2 is SQIVND (reference sequence). CDR3 length: 16 residues. The V segment lost 4 bases and the J segment 10 bases; nucleotides outside the gene matches: 15. DNA for the CDR3: TGTGCCAGTAGTAATCCCGGGACTAGACGTCCTCAAGAGCAGTTCTTC. This sequence encodes CASSNPGTRRPQEQFF.

The chain carries TRBV6-1 and TRBJ2-7; TRBD1 matches at 7 bases. The V and J ends lost 3 bases and 0 bases, in that order; junction bases with no gene match: 5. Germline V gene lookup returns CDR1 MNHNS and CDR2 SASEGT. The CDR3 has 15 amino acids. The CDR3 reads CASSEVQGVSYEQYF. CDR3 sequence (DNA): TGTGCCAGCAGTGAGGTCCAGGGGGTCTCCTACGAGCAGTACTTC.

This chain connects TRBV30 to TRBJ2-1, with 14 bases lining up with TRBD2. Germline CDR1 and CDR2: GTSNPN and SVGIG (reference sequence). The V gene end was trimmed by 0 bases and the J gene end by 6 bases; junction bases not matched to a gene: 4. The CDR3 totals 16 residues. The CDR3 region is CAWSVLGLAGVNEQFF. The CDR3 bases are TGTGCCTGGAGTGTACTGGGACTAGCGGGAGTCAATGAGCAGTTCTTC.

Only a few counts were recorded for this clone. The genes are TRBV2 and TRBJ2-7; TRBD2 agrees at 8 bases. CDR3 size: 12 residues. J was trimmed by 2 bases and V by 6 bases; bases with no gene match: 0. Germline loops: CDR1 SNHLY, CDR2 FYNNEI. The DNA of the CDR3 is TGTGCCAGCAGGCGGGAGGCCTACGAGCAGTACTTC. This translates into CASRREAYEQYF.

J is TRBJ1-5 and V is TRBV24-1, with D possibly TRBD1 on 6 matching bases. Germline V gene data show CDR1 as KGHDR and CDR2 as SFDVKD. The CDR3 is 12 residues long. V was cut by 9 bases and J by 6 bases, with 11 bases left in between. DNA for the CDR3: TGTGCCACCTCTCTAGGGGGTCAGCCCCAGCATTTT. This gives the protein CATSLGGQPQHF.